These 26 T cell receptor beta chains came from one sample sequenced in a study of cytomegalovirus exposure and HLA in healthy donors. Both 60 Vbeta primers and 13 Jbeta primers went into the PCR. Measured with immunoSEQ multiplex PCR; TCRdb has only the in-frame clones, and not every one. The repertoire has about 150,000 clones, 82% of them found once; the top ten carry under 7.5%. What was sequenced was PBMCs. The receptors were gathered from a woman between 45 and 65 years old in good health and CMV-seropositive.

The V and J genes are TRBV14 and TRBJ2-7, with D possibly TRBD1 on 5 matching bases. Trimming left V 3 bases short and J 2 bases short, with 5 bases between. The CDR3 consists of 12 residues. CDR1 and CDR2 from the germline V gene are SGHDN and FVKESK. DNA of the CDR3: TGTGCCAGCAGCCAGACAGCCTACGAGCAGTACTTC. Amino acids: CASSQTAYEQYF.

The chain combines TRBV13 with TRBJ1-2; D is ambiguous. The CDR3 has 12 residues. Trimming left V 4 bases short and J 8 bases short, with 11 bases between. Germline assignment: CDR1 PRHDT and CDR2 FYEKMQ (reference sequence). CDR3 sequence reads: CASSSGSEGYTF. As DNA, the CDR3 is TGTGCCAGCAGCTCGGGGAGCGAGGGCTACACCTTC. The full variable domain, rest sourced from reference TRBV13 and TRBJ1-2, is AAGVIQSPRHLIKEKRETATLKCYPIPRHDTVYWYQQGPGQDPQFLISFYEKMQSDKGSIPDRFSAQQFSDYHSELNMSSLELGDSALYFCASSSGSEGYTFGSGTRLTVV.

In its sample, this clone was seen many times. The chain is built from TRBV14 and TRBJ2-7, with D uncertain. Germline V lookup: CDR1 SGHDN, CDR2 FVKESK. V lost 0 bases and J lost 3, with 6 bases in between. The length of the CDR3 is 13 residues. The CDR3, as DNA: TGTGCCAGCAGCCAAGACAGCGTCTACGAGCAGTACTTC. The encoded protein is CASSQDSVYEQYF. The variable domain in full, completed from reference TRBV14 and TRBJ2-7, reads EAGVTQFPSHSVIEKGQTVTLRCDPISGHDNLYWYRRVMGKEIKFLLHFVKESKQDESGMPNNRFLAERTGGTYSTLKVQPAELEDSGVYFCASSQDSVYEQYFGPGTRLTVT.

The gene calls are TRBV4-3 and TRBJ2-7, with D hard to call. Germline assignment: CDR1 LGHNA and CDR2 YSLEER. V lost 0 bases and J 3 bases, leaving 12 bases between the germline ends. The CDR3 is 15 residues long. CDR3 sequence: CASSQEVTASYEQYF. The DNA for the CDR3 is TGCGCCAGCAGCCAAGAGGTAACAGCCAGCTACGAGCAGTACTTC.

This chain links TRBV7-2 with TRBJ2-6; 7 bases align to TRBD1. The trim removed 2 bases at V and 11 bases at J, leaving 3 bases unmatched. The CDR3 has 13 amino acids. In germline, CDR1 is SGHTA, CDR2 FQGNSA. The CDR3 coding sequence is TGTGCCAGCAGCTTATGGACAGGTTACGTCCTGACTTTC. Translated, it gives CASSLWTGYVLTF.

The J gene is TRBJ2-7, the V gene TRBV4-3; D might be TRBD2 (5 bases). The CDR3 sequence is 16 residues long. The V end lost 0 bases, the J end lost 2 bases, and 14 bases lay between the germline ends. Germline V gene lookup returns CDR1 LGHNA and CDR2 YSLEER. CDR3 sequence (DNA): TGCGCCAGCAGCCAAGATGCGGCGGGCCTTACCTACGAGCAGTACTTC. This translates into CASSQDAAGLTYEQYF.

CDR3 sequence (DNA): TGCGCCAGCAGGATAGCGGGGGGAGATGAGCAGTTCTTC. This translates into CASRIAGGDEQFF. J is TRBJ2-1 and V is TRBV5-1; 10 nucleotides align to TRBD2. CDR1 and CDR2 from the germline V gene are SGHRS and YFSETQ. V trimming: 5 bases; J trimming: 8 bases; junction bases outside the gene matches: 4. This CDR3 has 13 residues. Combining the CDR3 with reference TRBV5-1 and TRBJ2-1 gives the whole variable domain KAGVTQTPRYLIKTRGQQVTLSCSPISGHRSVSWYQQTPGQGLQFLFEYFSETQRNKGNFPGRFSGRQFSNSRSEMNVSTLELGDSALYLCASRIAGGDEQFFGPGTRLTVL.

The chain links TRBV6-5 to TRBJ2-2; D might be TRBD1 (6 bases). Per the germline V gene, CDR1 is MNHEY and CDR2 is SVGAGI. Between the trimmed V and J ends, which lost 4 bases and 2 bases, there was a span of 8 bases. The CDR3 sequence is 14 residues long. The CDR3 bases are TGTGCCAGCAGTTTGGGGGCCAACACCGGGGAGCTGTTTTTT. Translating it yields CASSLGANTGELFF.

This clone came up once. The gene calls are TRBV7-6 and TRBJ1-2; maybe TRBD1 (6 bases). The CDR3 is 13 amino acids. Trimming cost V 5 bases and J 2 bases, with 9 bases left between them. Looked up from germline, CDR1 is SGHVS and CDR2 is FNYEAQ. In DNA, the CDR3 is TGTGCCAGCAGCCCTACAGGGAACTATGGCTACACCTTC. Translated: CASSPTGNYGYTF.

V is TRBV25-1 and J is TRBJ1-5, with D hard to call. Germline CDR1 reads MGHDK; CDR2 reads SYGVNS. Trimming pared 4 bases from V and 4 bases from J, leaving 11 bases between. This CDR3 has 14 residues. The CDR3 loop is CASSGGLGNQPQHF. As DNA, the CDR3 is TGTGCCAGCAGTGGAGGGTTAGGAAATCAGCCCCAGCATTTT.

The rearrangement joins TRBV7-9 to TRBJ1-1; no clear D gene. The CDR3 runs to 11 residues. Germline loops: CDR1 SEHNR, CDR2 FQNEAQ (reference sequence). V dropped 3 bases and J dropped 7 bases, with 6 bases sitting between them. In DNA, the CDR3 is TGTGCCAGCAGCTTGGGAGTTGAAGCTTTCTTT. Encoded protein: CASSLGVEAFF.

The chain's CDR3 is CASTYGRGTGELFF. The CDR3 bases are TGTGCCAGCACCTATGGACGGGGCACCGGGGAGCTGTTTTTT. This sequence joins TRBV5-6 and TRBJ2-2, with D possibly matching TRBD2 (5 bases). CDR3 size: 14 residues. Germline CDR1 is SGHDT and CDR2 is YYEEEE. The V end was cut by 6 bases, the J end by 4 bases, with 13 bases between.

The chain couples TRBV30 to TRBJ2-7; D is unresolved. Deletions cut 4 bases from V and 5 bases from J, with 6 bases between. Germline CDR1 is GTSNPN and CDR2 is SVGIG (reference sequence). This CDR3 comprises 10 residues. The CDR3 here is CAWTLHEQYF. The CDR3 DNA is TGTGCCTGGACCCTACACGAGCAGTACTTC.

This clone has a single count. V and J are TRBV2 and TRBJ2-6, with D perhaps matching TRBD1 (5 bases). In germline, CDR1 is SNHLY, CDR2 FYNNEI. The CDR3 is 13 amino acids. V dropped 7 bases and J dropped 4 bases, with 8 bases sitting between them. In DNA form, the CDR3 reads TGTGCCAGCATTTACAGGGGGGCCAACGTCCTGACTTTC. Translated: CASIYRGANVLTF. The full variable domain, completed using reference TRBV2 and TRBJ2-6, is EPEVTQTPSHQVTQMGQEVILRCVPISNHLYFYWYRQILGQKVEFLVSFYNNEISEKSEIFDDQFSVERPDGSNFTLKIRSTKLEDSAMYFCASIYRGANVLTFGAGSRLTVL.

The J gene is TRBJ2-3, the V gene TRBV15; maybe TRBD2 (5 bases). Trimming shortened V by 11 bases and J by 4 bases, and 19 bases separated the two germline ends. Germline-derived CDR1 and CDR2 are LNHNV and YYDKDF (reference sequence). This CDR3 comprises 14 residues. CDR3 protein: CAARSGIRPDTQYF. In nucleotides, the CDR3 is TGTGCCGCAAGATCGGGGATCCGCCCAGATACGCAGTATTTT.

The V and J genes are TRBV6-6 and TRBJ1-5; 8 nucleotides line up with TRBD1. Germline-derived CDR1 and CDR2 are MNHNY and SVGAGI (reference sequence). The CDR3 extends over 15 amino acids. Trimming took 5 bases from V and 3 from J; bases not matched to a gene: 6. The CDR3 DNA sequence: TGTGCCAGCAGTCCAGGGGGCCGGGACAATCAGCCCCAGCATTTT. Its translation: CASSPGGRDNQPQHF.

The chain couples TRBV19 to TRBJ1-5; 7 positions match TRBD1. This CDR3 spans 14 amino acids. After removal of 5 bases from V and 4 bases from J, the junction contained 5 bases not matched to a gene. Per germline, CDR1 LNHDA and CDR2 SQIVND (reference sequence). The CDR3 DNA sequence: TGTGCCAGTAGTGGGACAGTCTTAAATCAGCCCCAGCATTTT. It codes for CASSGTVLNQPQHF.

This chain joins TRBV19 and TRBJ2-1; 11 nucleotides match TRBD2. This CDR3 has 16 residues. J was trimmed by 7 bases and V by 0 bases; bases with no gene match: 5. Germline-derived CDR1 and CDR2 are LNHDA and SQIVND (reference sequence). The CDR3 loop reads CASSIDSGTSGNEQFF. The CDR3 DNA is TGTGCCAGTAGTATAGACTCCGGGACTAGCGGAAATGAGCAGTTCTTC.

This chain joins TRBV10-2 and TRBJ1-3; 7 nucleotides match TRBD1. V dropped 0 bases and J dropped 3; count of bases not matched to a gene: 5. Per germline, CDR1 WSHSY and CDR2 SAAADI. The CDR3 covers 16 residues. The CDR3 sequence: CASSESWRQGGNTIYF. CDR3 DNA sequence: TGCGCCAGCAGTGAGTCTTGGCGACAGGGTGGAAACACCATATATTTT.

Only one count was recorded for this clone. This chain joins TRBV7-9 and TRBJ2-3, with 7 nucleotides matching TRBD2. The CDR3 runs 13 residues. The germline gives CDR1 SEHNR, CDR2 FQNEAQ (reference sequence). The V and J ends lost 3 bases and 13 bases, in that order; junction bases with no gene match: 10. The CDR3 sequence: CASSFHSAGEEYF. The CDR3 DNA reads TGTGCCAGCAGCTTTCACTCGGCGGGGGAAGAGTATTTT. The whole variable domain, filled in from reference TRBV7-9 and TRBJ2-3, reads DTGVSQNPRHKITKRGQNVTFRCDPISEHNRLYWYRQTLGQGPEFLTYFQNEAQLEKSRLLSDRFSAERPKGSFSTLEIQRTEQGDSAMYLCASSFHSAGEEYFGPGTRLTVL.

The genes are TRBV2 and TRBJ1-1; a possible D gene is TRBD1 (5 bases). Looked up from germline, CDR1 is SNHLY and CDR2 is FYNNEI. This CDR3 has 13 amino acids. V was shortened by 6 bases and J by 5 bases, with 13 bases between the two germline ends. The CDR3 nucleotides read TGTGCCAGCAGGGGACGGGACTATACTGAAGCTTTCTTT. This gives the protein CASRGRDYTEAFF.

The genes are TRBV7-8 and TRBJ1-1; D gene unclear. The CDR3 has 13 residues. Trimming shortened V by 5 bases and J by 1 base, and 8 bases separated the two germline ends. The germline V gene has CDR1 SGHVS and CDR2 FQNEAQ. CDR3 sequence reads: CASSVQTNTEAFF. CDR3 DNA: TGTGCCAGCAGCGTACAAACGAACACTGAAGCTTTCTTT.

The rearrangement joins TRBV27 to TRBJ2-3; D may be TRBD1 (6 bases). Germline V gives CDR1 MNHEY, CDR2 SMNVEV (reference sequence). Trimming took 9 bases from V and 6 from J, leaving 25 bases between them. The CDR3 is 16 amino acids. CDR3 DNA sequence: TGTGCCAGTATCCCATCCCTCGGGACACCCTGGGATACGCAGTATTTT. It translates to CASIPSLGTPWDTQYF.

The chain couples TRBV13 to TRBJ2-5; 10 positions agree with TRBD1. The end of the DNA is better explained by TRBJ2-7, so the J call may be wrong. Per the germline V gene, CDR1 is PRHDT and CDR2 is FYEKMQ (reference sequence). This CDR3 comprises 13 residues. The CDR3 loop is CASSGTGDHEQYF. CDR3 coding DNA: TGTGCCAGCTCCGGGACAGGGGACCACGAGCAGTACTTC.

The CDR3 bases are TGTGCCAGCAGCGAGACAGGGGGCTATGGCTACACCTTC. This sequence encodes CASSETGGYGYTF. The chain joins TRBV7-3 to TRBJ1-2, with 9 nucleotides matching TRBD1. V gave up 5 bases and J gave up 4 bases; unmatched junction bases: 2. The germline V gene encodes CDR1 SGHTA and CDR2 FQGTGA. The CDR3 sequence is 13 residues long.

This clone was detected only a few times. This chain uses TRBV7-6 with TRBJ1-1; possible D gene TRBD1, 5 bases. The CDR3 is made up of 14 amino acids. V was shortened by 4 bases and J by 7 bases, with 16 bases between the two germline ends. Looked up from germline, CDR1 is SGHVS and CDR2 is FNYEAQ. The DNA of the CDR3 is TGTGCCAGCAGCTCAAAGGGGCCGGGGGATGAAGCTTTCTTT. Its translation: CASSSKGPGDEAFF.